This T cell receptor (beta chain) was profiled in a study of CDR3 diversity in severe acne. The CDR3 loop spans 19 amino acids. Germline V gene data show CDR1 as SEHNR and CDR2 as FQNEAQ (reference sequence). The junction had 20 bases not matched to a gene; V was cut back by 4 bases and J by 7 bases. MiXCR, run by TCRdb on the PCR reads, gives a single entry per CDR3 protein. Of fewer than 90,000 distinct CDR3 sequences in the sample, around 50% were seen once. The chain employs TRBV7-9 and TRBJ2-7; 12 bases line up with TRBD2. The clonotype comes from a male donor in good health, without acne. Sequences were obtained from blood. The CDR3 loop reads CASSSGSRWLAGGPGEQYF. CDR3 nucleotides: TGTGCCAGCAGCTCAGGGTCCCGGTGGCTAGCGGGGGGGCCGGGGGAGCAGTACTTC.